This is a list of T cell receptor beta chains from one sample in a study of blood T cell repertoires in COVID-19. TCRdb's table, derived via immunoSEQ multiplex PCR, lists solely in-frame clones and lacks some. The sample has 210,000 or so clones; about 83% are singletons. The sample taken for sequencing was peripheral blood. Source of these receptors: a man aged 50-60 years with active or convalescent COVID-19. Both conserved end residues are part of each CDR3. The D gene is left open where the match is weak. Clone size is given for some rows only: seen once, a few or many times, or a class if the clone is expanded.

size,D,J,V,DNA,CDR3
-,-,TRBJ2-5,TRBV3-1/TRBV3-2,TGTGCCAGCAGCCAAGCCGTAGAGACCCAGTACTTC,CASSQAVETQYF
-,TRBD1,TRBJ1-2,TRBV3-1/TRBV3-2,TGTGCCAGCAGCCAACGACAGGGTGCCTATGGCTACACCTTC,CASSQRQGAYGYTF
-,-,TRBJ2-7,TRBV10-3,TGTGCCATCAGCACGACATCTTCCCGCTCCTACGAGCAGTACTTC,CAISTTSSRSYEQYF
-,TRBD2,TRBJ2-5,TRBV13,TGTGCCAGCAGCCCAGGGACTAGCGCGAGAGGAGAGACCCAGTACTTC,CASSPGTSARGETQYF
-,TRBD1,TRBJ2-2,TRBV29-1,TGCAGCGTTGAACAGGGGGAAGTAGGAACCGGGGAGCTGTTTTTT,CSVEQGEVGTGELFF
-,-,TRBJ1-1,TRBV18,TGTGCCAGCTCACCACAGGCGGGCACTGAAGCTTTCTTT,CASSPQAGTEAFF
-,TRBD1,TRBJ2-2,TRBV2,TGTGCCAGCAGTACGGACAGGGGAACGAACACCGGGGAGCTGTTTTTT,CASSTDRGTNTGELFF
-,-,TRBJ2-7,TRBV28,TGTGCCAGCAGTTTAGGGAGCTCCTACGAGCAGTACTTC,CASSLGSSYEQYF
-,-,TRBJ2-3,TRBV28,TGTGCCAGCAGTTCCCCGGGACTCTCCACAGATACGCAGTATTTT,CASSSPGLSTDTQYF
few,TRBD2,TRBJ2-7,TRBV2,TGTGCCAGCAGTTACGGACTAGCAGGAGAGCAGTACTTC,CASSYGLAGEQYF